What follows is one T cell receptor beta chain and its context. Its antigen is currently unknown. At one end, the junction sequence differs from germline, possibly due to a read error. Amplification of TCR beta CDR3 regions used RNA transcripts. HTBI-primed first-round RT-PCR preceded second-round multiplex PCR. TCRdb analysed the multiplex PCR reads with MiXCR anew, one entry per CDR3 protein. The sample holds approximately 700,000 distinct CDR3 sequences, about two fifths seen once. Per the germline V gene, CDR1 is SGDLS and CDR2 is YYNGEE. This CDR3 spans 12 amino acids. Each diagnosis was determined on the basis of clinical symptoms, serum thyroxine, TRAb, thyroid ultrasound and orbital computed tomography. The data were obtained in a study of Graves' ophthalmopathy and Graves' hyperthyroidism. Study-wide results and limits: Most expanded thyroid clonotypes above 0.001 frequency also appeared in blood. A 13-signature model separated ophthalmopathy from stable hyperthyroidism, around 88% sensitivity, approximately 84% specificity.

This chain uses TRBV9 with TRBJ1-2; TRBD1 might be the D (6 bases). This clonotype was obtained from an adult man with Graves' ophthalmopathy. Sequenced input: peripheral blood. CDR3: CASSLQGYGHTF. The CDR3 coding sequence is TGTGCCAGCAGTTTGCAGGGGTATGGCCACACCTTC. Full variable domain (remainder filled in from reference TRBV9 and TRBJ1-2): DSGVTQTPKHLITATGQRVTLRCSPRSGDLSVYWYQQSLDQGLQFLIQYYNGEERAKGNILERFSAQQFPDLHSELNLSSLELGDSALYFCASSLQGYGHTFGSGTRLTVV.